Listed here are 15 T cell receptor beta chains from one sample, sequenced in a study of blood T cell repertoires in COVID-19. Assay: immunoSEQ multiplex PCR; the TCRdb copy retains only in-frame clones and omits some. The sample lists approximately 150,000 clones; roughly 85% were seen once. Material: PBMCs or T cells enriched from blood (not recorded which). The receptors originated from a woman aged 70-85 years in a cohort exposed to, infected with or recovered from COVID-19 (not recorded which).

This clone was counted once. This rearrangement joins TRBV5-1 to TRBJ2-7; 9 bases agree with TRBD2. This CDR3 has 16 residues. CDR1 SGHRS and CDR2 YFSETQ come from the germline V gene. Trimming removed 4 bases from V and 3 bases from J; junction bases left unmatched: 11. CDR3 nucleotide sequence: TGCGCCAGCAGCCCGTGGGTCGGGACTAGCTTCTACGAGCAGTACTTC. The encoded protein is CASSPWVGTSFYEQYF.

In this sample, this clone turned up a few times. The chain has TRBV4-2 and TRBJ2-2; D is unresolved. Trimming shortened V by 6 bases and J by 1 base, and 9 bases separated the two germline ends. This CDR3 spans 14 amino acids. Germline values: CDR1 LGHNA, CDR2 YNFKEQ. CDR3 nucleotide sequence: TGTGCCAGCAGAGTACTGGTGAACACCGGGGAGCTGTTTTTT. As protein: CASRVLVNTGELFF.

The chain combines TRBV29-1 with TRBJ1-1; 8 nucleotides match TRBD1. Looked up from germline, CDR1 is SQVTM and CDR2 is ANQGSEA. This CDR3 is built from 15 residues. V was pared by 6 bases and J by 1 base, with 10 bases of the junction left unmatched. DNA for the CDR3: TGCAGCGTCCCGGGACAGGTTAAGGGGAACACTGAAGCTTTCTTT. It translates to CSVPGQVKGNTEAFF.

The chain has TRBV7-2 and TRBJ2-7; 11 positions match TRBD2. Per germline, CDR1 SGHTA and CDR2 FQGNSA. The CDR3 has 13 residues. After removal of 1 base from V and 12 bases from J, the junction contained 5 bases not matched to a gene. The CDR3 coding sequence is TGTGCCAGCAGCTTAGGGGGACTAGCGGCGTGGTACTTC. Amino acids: CASSLGGLAAWYF.

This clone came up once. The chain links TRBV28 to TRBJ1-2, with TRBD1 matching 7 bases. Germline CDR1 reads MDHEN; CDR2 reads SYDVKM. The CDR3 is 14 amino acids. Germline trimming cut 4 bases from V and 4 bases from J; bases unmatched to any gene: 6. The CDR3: CASSSPSGGYGYTF. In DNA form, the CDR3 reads TGTGCCAGCAGTTCTCCCTCAGGGGGCTATGGCTACACCTTC.

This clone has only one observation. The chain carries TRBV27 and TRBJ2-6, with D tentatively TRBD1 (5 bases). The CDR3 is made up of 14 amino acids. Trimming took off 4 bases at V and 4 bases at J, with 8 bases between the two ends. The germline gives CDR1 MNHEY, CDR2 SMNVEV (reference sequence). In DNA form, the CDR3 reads TGTGCCAGCAGTTGGGGCTTGGGGGCCAACGTCCTGACTTTC. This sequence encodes CASSWGLGANVLTF. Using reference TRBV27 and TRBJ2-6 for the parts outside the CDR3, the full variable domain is EAQVTQNPRYLITVTGKKLTVTCSQNMNHEYMSWYRQDPGLGLRQIYYSMNVEVTDKGDVPEGYKVSRKEKRNFPLILESPSPNQTSLYFCASSWGLGANVLTFGAGSRLTVL.

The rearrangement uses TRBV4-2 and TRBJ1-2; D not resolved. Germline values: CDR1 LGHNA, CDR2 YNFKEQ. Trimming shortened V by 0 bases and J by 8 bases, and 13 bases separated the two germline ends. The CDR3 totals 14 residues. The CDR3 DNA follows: TGTGCCAGCAGCCAAGATGAGGGATATCGGGGCTACACCTTC. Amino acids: CASSQDEGYRGYTF.

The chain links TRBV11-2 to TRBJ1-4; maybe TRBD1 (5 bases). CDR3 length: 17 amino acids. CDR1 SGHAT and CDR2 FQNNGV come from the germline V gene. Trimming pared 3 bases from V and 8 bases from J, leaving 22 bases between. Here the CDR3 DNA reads TGTGCCAGCAGCTTTCGGACCCCAGACAGTTTAGGAGAAAAACTGTTTTTT. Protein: CASSFRTPDSLGEKLFF.

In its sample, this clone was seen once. CDR3 DNA: TGTGCCAGCAGCGTAGAATCGGGACTAGTATACGAGCAGTACTTC. Encoded protein: CASSVESGLVYEQYF. This chain links TRBV9 with TRBJ2-7; TRBD2 agrees at 8 bases. Unmatched junction bases numbered 6, after V lost 0 bases and J lost 4 bases. The CDR3 loop spans 15 amino acids. Per germline, CDR1 SGDLS and CDR2 YYNGEE. The entire variable domain, with the rest obtained from reference TRBV9 and TRBJ2-7, is as follows: DSGVTQTPKHLITATGQRVTLRCSPRSGDLSVYWYQQSLDQGLQFLIQYYNGEERAKGNILERFSAQQFPDLHSELNLSSLELGDSALYFCASSVESGLVYEQYFGPGTRLTVT.

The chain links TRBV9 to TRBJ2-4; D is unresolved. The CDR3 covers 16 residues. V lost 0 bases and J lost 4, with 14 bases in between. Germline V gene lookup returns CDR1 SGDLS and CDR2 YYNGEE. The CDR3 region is CASSVGPGQSKNIQYF. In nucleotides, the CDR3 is TGTGCCAGCAGCGTAGGTCCAGGCCAAAGTAAAAACATTCAGTACTTC.

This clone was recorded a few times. Here the CDR3 reads CASSVATGGFYNEQFF. CDR3 DNA sequence: TGTGCCAGCAGCGTAGCTACAGGGGGATTCTACAATGAGCAGTTCTTC. This chain uses TRBV9 with TRBJ2-1; 8 bases are shared with TRBD1. The V gene's germline CDR1 is SGDLS and CDR2 YYNGEE. The CDR3 has 16 amino acids. The junction had 5 bases not matched to a gene; V was cut back by 0 bases and J by 3 bases.

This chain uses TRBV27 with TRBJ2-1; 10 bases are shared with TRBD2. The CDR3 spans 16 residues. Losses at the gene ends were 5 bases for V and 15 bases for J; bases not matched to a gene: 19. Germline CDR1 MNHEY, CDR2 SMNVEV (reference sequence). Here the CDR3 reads CASSLRTGLAGVPGFF. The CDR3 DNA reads TGTGCCAGCAGTCTTCGGACAGGGCTAGCGGGAGTCCCGGGGTTCTTC.

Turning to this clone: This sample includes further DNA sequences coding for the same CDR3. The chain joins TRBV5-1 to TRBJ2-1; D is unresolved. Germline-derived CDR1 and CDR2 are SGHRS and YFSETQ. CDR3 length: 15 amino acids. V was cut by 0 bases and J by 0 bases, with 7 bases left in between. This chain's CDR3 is CASSLASSSYNEQFF. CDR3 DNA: TGCGCCAGCAGCTTGGCGTCGAGCTCCTACAATGAGCAGTTCTTC.

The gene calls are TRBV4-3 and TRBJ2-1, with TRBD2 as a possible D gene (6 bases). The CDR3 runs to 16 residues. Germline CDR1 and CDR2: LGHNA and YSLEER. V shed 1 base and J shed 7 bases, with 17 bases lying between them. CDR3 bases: TGCGCCAGCAGCCAAGCCTCCGGGGGTTGGGGGAATGAGCAGTTCTTC. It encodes CASSQASGGWGNEQFF.

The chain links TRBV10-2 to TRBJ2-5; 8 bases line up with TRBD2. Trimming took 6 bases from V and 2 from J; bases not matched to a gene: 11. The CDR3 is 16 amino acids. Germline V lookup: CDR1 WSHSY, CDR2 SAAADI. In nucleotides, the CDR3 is TGCGCCAGCAGAGAAGGGACTAGTGAGGGGCAAGAGACCCAGTACTTC. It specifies CASREGTSEGQETQYF.